A selection of T cell receptor beta chains follows, all from one sample in a study of blood T cell dynamics during melanoma immunotherapy. Only in-frame clones appear in the TCRdb table, and some are missing; sequencing was by immunoSEQ multiplex PCR. The sample lists over 10,000 clones; under 95% were seen once. The source material was effector memory CD8+ T cells from blood, sampled from a patient treated with checkpoint blockade. These receptors all come from a human donor with melanoma. Both conserved end residues are part of each CDR3. Each record gives: J gene, clone size, V gene, D gene, CDR3 DNA, CDR3 protein. D genes are given only for firm matches. Some rows mark clone size as missing; the rest say once, few, many or name a class of expanded clone.

J: TRBJ2-7; size: -; V: TRBV5-8; D: -; DNA: TGTGCCAGCAGCTCGACGGACACGATGGGACCTACCTACGAGCAGTACTTC; CDR3: CASSSTDTMGPTYEQYF
J: TRBJ2-7; size: -; V: TRBV7-2; D: -; DNA: TGTGCCAGCAGCTTAGTCCCCTACGAGCAGTACTTC; CDR3: CASSLVPYEQYF
J: TRBJ2-7; size: -; V: TRBV18; D: TRBD1; DNA: TGTGCCAGCTCACCACCGTGGGGACAGGGCTACGAGCAGTACTTC; CDR3: CASSPPWGQGYEQYF
J: TRBJ2-1; size: -; V: TRBV7-9; D: TRBD2; DNA: TGTGCCAGCAGCTTAGTGGCTAGCGGGATAAACAATGAGCAGTTCTTC; CDR3: CASSLVASGINNEQFF
J: TRBJ2-3; size: once; V: TRBV2; D: -; DNA: TGTGCCAGCAGTGAAGAGTGGGCAGATACGCAGTATTTT; CDR3: CASSEEWADTQYF
J: TRBJ2-1; size: -; V: TRBV7-2; D: TRBD2; DNA: TGTGCCAGCCCCCGCGAGCGGGGGGGGTCCTACAATGAGCAGTTCTTC; CDR3: CASPRERGGSYNEQFF
J: TRBJ2-5; size: -; V: TRBV5-5; D: -; DNA: TGTGCCAGCAGCTCACCATCCAGGGTAGCGGAGACCCAGTACTTC; CDR3: CASSSPSRVAETQYF
J: TRBJ1-1; size: few; V: TRBV10-1; D: -; DNA: TGCGCCAGCAGTGAGTCGGGGGAGTCTGAAGCTTTCTTT; CDR3: CASSESGESEAFF
J: TRBJ2-7; size: -; V: TRBV19; D: -; DNA: TGTGCCAGTAGTCCCGGGACCCTCAGTAACGAGCAGTACTTC; CDR3: CASSPGTLSNEQYF
J: TRBJ2-5; size: -; V: TRBV5-6; D: -; DNA: TGTGCCAGCAGCCAGAGATCTGACGGATACCTCAAGACCCAGTACTTC; CDR3: CASSQRSDGYLKTQYF
J: TRBJ2-7; size: -; V: TRBV6-5; D: TRBD2; DNA: TGTGCCAGCACCCCCCTAGCGGGAGCCTTCTACGAGCAGTACTTC; CDR3: CASTPLAGAFYEQYF
J: TRBJ2-7; size: -; V: TRBV7-2; D: TRBD2; DNA: TGTGCCAGCAGCCCCACTAGCGGTAACTACGAGCAGTACTTC; CDR3: CASSPTSGNYEQYF
J: TRBJ2-5; size: -; V: TRBV18; D: -; DNA: TGTGCCAGCTCACCATATCGGTCCGAGACCCAGTACTTC; CDR3: CASSPYRSETQYF
J: TRBJ2-3; size: -; V: TRBV4-3; D: -; DNA: TGCGCCAGCAGCCAAGCGGAGGGCACAGATACGCAGTATTTT; CDR3: CASSQAEGTDTQYF
J: TRBJ2-7; size: few; V: TRBV7-2; D: -; DNA: TGTGCCAGCAGCTTAGCTAGCAGCTACGAGCAGTACTTC; CDR3: CASSLASSYEQYF
J: TRBJ2-3; size: -; V: TRBV6-5; D: -; DNA: TGTGCCAGCAGGACTGGATCCGATACGCAGTATTTT; CDR3: CASRTGSDTQYF
J: TRBJ2-7; size: -; V: TRBV5-1; D: -; DNA: TGCGCCAGCAGCTTGGTTAGCGACACCTACGAGCAGTACTTC; CDR3: CASSLVSDTYEQYF
J: TRBJ2-7; size: -; V: TRBV27; D: TRBD1; DNA: TGTGCCAGCAGTTTACGGGACAGTCCCTACGAGCAGTACTTC; CDR3: CASSLRDSPYEQYF
J: TRBJ1-1; size: -; V: TRBV2; D: -; DNA: TGTGCCAGCAGTGAAATGGGGGGCACGGTACCCATGAACACTGAAGCTTTCTTT; CDR3: CASSEMGGTVPMNTEAFF
J: TRBJ2-7; size: -; V: TRBV2; D: -; DNA: TGTGCCAGCACCCCTCTGAGGCGGGCCTACGAGCAGTACTTC; CDR3: CASTPLRRAYEQYF
J: TRBJ2-1; size: -; V: TRBV28; D: TRBD2; DNA: TGTGCCAGCAGACCTCTAGCGGGAGGGCCCAATGAGCAGTTCTTC; CDR3: CASRPLAGGPNEQFF
J: TRBJ2-1; size: -; V: TRBV4-2; D: -; DNA: TGTGCCAGCAGCCAAGATCAAGGAGGGAGGTCCTACAATGAGCAGTTCTTC; CDR3: CASSQDQGGRSYNEQFF
J: TRBJ1-1; size: -; V: TRBV5-1; D: -; DNA: TGCGCCAGCAGCGAAAGTATCCTCACTGAAGCTTTCTTT; CDR3: CASSESILTEAFF
J: TRBJ2-1; size: -; V: TRBV4-3; D: TRBD2; DNA: TGCGCCAGCAGCCATTCCAGGACTAGCGGGGGCTACAATGAGCAGTTCTTC; CDR3: CASSHSRTSGGYNEQFF
J: TRBJ2-7; size: -; V: TRBV19; D: TRBD2; DNA: TGTGCCAGTAGTTGGGGACTAGCGGGAGCCCTAAACTCCTACGAGCAGTACTTC; CDR3: CASSWGLAGALNSYEQYF
J: TRBJ2-2; size: -; V: TRBV28; D: -; DNA: TGTGCCAGCAGTTTCGCGACTACCACCGGGGAGCTGTTTTTT; CDR3: CASSFATTTGELFF
J: TRBJ1-1; size: -; V: TRBV6-1; D: -; DNA: TGTGCCAGCAGTGAAAGGGGCGCTGAAGCTTTCTTT; CDR3: CASSERGAEAFF
J: TRBJ2-7; size: -; V: TRBV2; D: -; DNA: TGTGCCAGCAGTGGGAGGTCGGCCGTCTCCTACGAGCAGTACTTC; CDR3: CASSGRSAVSYEQYF
J: TRBJ1-2; size: once; V: TRBV14; D: -; DNA: TGTGCCAGCAGCCAAGGGGGGCTCTATGGCTACACCTTC; CDR3: CASSQGGLYGYTF
J: TRBJ2-2; size: -; V: TRBV11-3; D: TRBD2; DNA: TGTGCCAGCAGCTTAGAACGTCGGCGGGAGGCGGACACCGGGGAGCTGTTTTTT; CDR3: CASSLERRREADTGELFF
J: TRBJ2-7; size: -; V: TRBV19; D: TRBD1; DNA: TGTGCCAGTAGTATTTGGTTAGGGGACAGGGAAGCCGAGCAGTACTTC; CDR3: CASSIWLGDREAEQYF
J: TRBJ1-2; size: -; V: TRBV5-1; D: TRBD1; DNA: TGCGCCAGCAGCTTGGGGCAGGGGGAAGTAGGTTACTATGGCTACACCTTC; CDR3: CASSLGQGEVGYYGYTF
J: TRBJ2-7; size: -; V: TRBV9; D: TRBD1; DNA: TGTGCCAGCAGCGTCACAGGGGGCGATGCCTACGAGCAGTACTTC; CDR3: CASSVTGGDAYEQYF
J: TRBJ2-7; size: -; V: TRBV6-6; D: -; DNA: TGTGCCAGCAGTTCATCGGGCGAGCAGTACTTC; CDR3: CASSSSGEQYF
J: TRBJ2-5; size: -; V: TRBV2; D: TRBD2; DNA: TGTGCCAGCAGTGAAGGATTACTAGCGGGAGGGGTGGAGACCCAGTACTTC; CDR3: CASSEGLLAGGVETQYF
J: TRBJ2-1; size: -; V: TRBV11-2; D: TRBD2; DNA: TGTGCCAGCAGCCTAGGTCCCCTAGCGGGAATTTACAATGAGCAGTTCTTC; CDR3: CASSLGPLAGIYNEQFF
J: TRBJ1-1; size: once; V: TRBV28; D: -; DNA: TGTGCCAGCAGTTTTTCGGGGGCGGGCACTGAAGCTTTCTTT; CDR3: CASSFSGAGTEAFF
J: TRBJ2-2; size: -; V: TRBV28; D: -; DNA: TGTGCCAGCGGTTTCCGCAACGGGGAGCTGTTTTTT; CDR3: CASGFRNGELFF
J: TRBJ2-1; size: -; V: TRBV27; D: TRBD2; DNA: TGTGCCAGCAGTTTTAGCGGGTTACCCTACAATGAGCAGTTCTTC; CDR3: CASSFSGLPYNEQFF
J: TRBJ2-1; size: -; V: TRBV5-1; D: -; DNA: TGCGCCAGCAGTCAACGCTTCGGGGGCTCCTACAATGAGCAGTTCTTC; CDR3: CASSQRFGGSYNEQFF
J: TRBJ2-7; size: -; V: TRBV5-5; D: -; DNA: TGTGCCAGCAGCTTGGTAGACCCTAGCGAGCAGTACTTC; CDR3: CASSLVDPSEQYF